Listed here are 23 T cell receptor beta chains from one sample, sequenced in a study of blood T cells in healthy people across ages. Using a J-beta primer mix together with a sample-barcoded 5' primer, a second PCR was run for about 7 to 12 cycles. TCRdb called the 5' RACE reads again in MiXCR, with one record for every CDR3 protein. The table has about 1.4 million distinct CDR3 sequences, around 59% seen once. Sequences were obtained from blood. These TCRs come from a man aged 18 to 35 in good health.

In this sample, this clonotype turned up a few times. The rearrangement links TRBV12-3 or TRBV12-4 to TRBJ1-2; D unclear. The CDR3 has 12 amino acids. V lost 0 bases and J 6 bases, leaving 5 bases between the germline ends. For the CDR3, the DNA is TGTGCCAGCAGTTTAGCGCCGGATGGCTACACCTTC. This sequence encodes CASSLAPDGYTF.

The chain combines TRBV28 with TRBJ1-2, with 7 bases that match TRBD1. The CDR3 consists of 15 residues. Looked up from germline, CDR1 is MDHEN and CDR2 is SYDVKM. J lost 4 bases, V lost 4 bases, and 9 bases had no gene match. This chain's CDR3 is CASSSRTGASYGYTF. The CDR3 DNA reads TGTGCCAGCAGTTCTCGGACAGGAGCCTCCTATGGCTACACCTTC.

The chain is built from TRBV27 and TRBJ2-1, with 12 bases that match TRBD1. Near its end, the DNA agrees better with TRBJ2-7, so the J call may be wrong. Germline V CDR1 and CDR2: MNHEY, SMNVEV (reference sequence). The CDR3 is made up of 18 amino acids. DNA of the CDR3: TGTGCCAGCAGTCCGCGGGACAGGGGGCCTCTCCTAGTATACGAGCAGTACTTC. It yields the protein CASSPRDRGPLLVYEQYF.

This clonotype was counted a few times. This chain uses TRBV7-9 with TRBJ1-2, with D possibly TRBD1 on 5 matching bases. V dropped 0 bases and J dropped 4 bases, with 9 bases sitting between them. CDR3 size: 14 residues. Germline values: CDR1 SEHNR, CDR2 FQNEAQ (reference sequence). CDR3 residues: CASSLARDPYGYTF. CDR3 sequence (DNA): TGTGCCAGCAGCTTAGCACGGGACCCCTATGGCTACACCTTC.

DNA for the CDR3: TGCAGCGTTGAAGCGCGGGGGTCCCATTATGGCTACACCTTC. It specifies CSVEARGSHYGYTF. The chain carries TRBV29-1 and TRBJ1-2; D perhaps matches TRBD1 (5 bases). The CDR3 consists of 14 residues. V shed 1 base and J shed 5 bases, with 14 bases lying between them. CDR1 and CDR2 (germline): SQVTM, ANQGSEA.

J is TRBJ2-5 and V is TRBV29-1, with D possibly TRBD1 on 6 matching bases. There are 15 residues in the CDR3. CDR1 is SQVTM, CDR2 ANQGSEA, per germline. V gave up 8 bases and J gave up 1 base, with 20 bases separating them. CDR3 coding DNA: TGCAGCACCTCGACAGGTGGAGGCTCCCAAGAGACCCAGTACTTC. This gives the protein CSTSTGGGSQETQYF.

The chain recombines TRBV7-9 with TRBJ2-1; 8 bases map to TRBD2. The ends lost 0 bases at V and 9 bases at J; junction bases unmatched: 7. The CDR3 spans 15 residues. The germline gives CDR1 SEHNR, CDR2 FQNEAQ (reference sequence). The CDR3: CASSLALAERGEQFF. Here the CDR3 DNA reads TGTGCCAGCAGCTTAGCACTAGCGGAGAGAGGTGAGCAGTTCTTC.

Concerning this clonotype: At one end, the junction sequence differs from germline, possibly due to a read error. V usage is TRBV7-2 and J usage is TRBJ2-4; 8 bases are shared with TRBD2. The DNA end lines up better with TRBJ2-7; the J call may be wrong. Germline CDR1 and CDR2: SGHTA and FQGNSA. The CDR3 contains 20 residues. DNA for the CDR3: TGTGCCGGCAGCTTATCCCCAGGATCGCGTCGGCGGGGGGTCCTCTACGAGCAGTACTTC. Encoded protein: CAGSLSPGSRRRGVLYEQYF.

The chain combines TRBV27 with TRBJ1-1; 8 bases align to TRBD1. Per germline, CDR1 MNHEY and CDR2 SMNVEV (reference sequence). The CDR3 totals 16 residues. Germline trimming cut 3 bases from V and 1 base from J; bases unmatched to any gene: 7. The CDR3 bases are TGTGCCAGCAGTTTCTACAGGGGGAAGTCGAACACTGAAGCTTTCTTT. It codes for CASSFYRGKSNTEAFF.

V gene TRBV28 combines with J gene TRBJ2-7; TRBD1 matches 7 bases. Germline V gives CDR1 MDHEN, CDR2 SYDVKM. V was clipped by 3 bases and J by 5 bases; unmatched bases: 7. The CDR3 is 14 residues long. Here the CDR3 reads CASSFNYRGHEQYF. CDR3 nucleotide sequence: TGTGCCAGCAGTTTCAACTACAGGGGTCACGAGCAGTACTTC.

The V call is TRBV6-5, the J call TRBJ2-7; 7 bases agree with TRBD1. The CDR3 sequence is 15 residues long. Germline CDR1 MNHEY, CDR2 SVGAGI. V lost 1 base, J lost 4 bases, and 7 bases stayed unmatched. CDR3 in DNA: TGTGCCAGCAGTTACTTAGGATACAGGGGTTACGAGCAGTACTTC. Amino acids: CASSYLGYRGYEQYF.

This chain joins TRBV7-2 and TRBJ2-2, with a weak D call TRBD2 (6 bases). The CDR3 sequence is 14 residues long. V shed 4 bases and J shed 3 bases, with 9 bases lying between them. Germline values: CDR1 SGHTA, CDR2 FQGNSA. The CDR3 DNA follows: TGTGCCAGCAGCTGGGACTTCCACACCGGGGAGCTGTTTTTT. Translated: CASSWDFHTGELFF.

DNA of the CDR3: TGTGCCAGCAGCAAATTCGGATTCGGGCACGCTAACACAGATACGCAGTATTTT. This codes for CASSKFGFGHANTDTQYF. J is TRBJ2-3 and V is TRBV21-1. TRBV21-1 represents a pseudogene. The CDR3 length is 18 residues.

The chain combines TRBV6-1 with TRBJ1-2; D ambiguous. The CDR3 extends over 16 amino acids. Trimming cost V 6 bases and J 0 bases, with 17 bases left between them. Per the germline V gene, CDR1 is MNHNS and CDR2 is SASEGT. The CDR3 DNA reads as TGTGCCAGCAGAACGATTACGGCGGAAACTAACTATGGCTACACCTTC. The encoded protein is CASRTITAETNYGYTF.

V gene TRBV29-1 combines with J gene TRBJ2-5; D ambiguous. Trimming left V 2 bases short and J 2 bases short, with 0 bases between. CDR1 and CDR2 (germline): SQVTM, ANQGSEA. There are 10 residues in the CDR3. CDR3 nucleotide sequence: TGCAGCGTTGAACAAGAGACCCAGTACTTC. Translating it yields CSVEQETQYF.

This sequence joins TRBV6-5 and TRBJ2-6; D is perhaps TRBD1 (5 bases). The CDR3 consists of 16 residues. The germline gives CDR1 MNHEY, CDR2 SVGAGI. Between the trimmed V and J ends, which lost 5 bases and 3 bases, there was a span of 14 bases. In DNA, the CDR3 is TGTGCCAGCAGTGCGACAGTGGTCCATGGGGCCAACGTCCTGACTTTC. Translating it yields CASSATVVHGANVLTF.

The V call is TRBV4-1, the J call TRBJ1-1; a possible D gene is TRBD1 (5 bases). The CDR3 consists of 14 residues. Germline loops: CDR1 MGHRA, CDR2 YSYEKL. Trimming left V 5 bases short and J 1 base short, with 11 bases between. CDR3: CASSGGGKNTEAFF. The CDR3 DNA reads as TGCGCCAGCAGCGGCGGGGGGAAGAACACTGAAGCTTTCTTT.

The chain employs TRBV30 and TRBJ1-2, with 7 nucleotides matching TRBD1. The germline CDR1 and CDR2 sequences are GTSNPN and SVGIG (reference sequence). The junction had 9 bases not matched to a gene; V was cut back by 1 base and J by 4 bases. The CDR3 loop spans 15 amino acids. This chain's CDR3 is CAWSETGRRGYGYTF. In DNA, the CDR3 is TGTGCCTGGAGTGAGACAGGGCGTAGGGGCTATGGCTACACCTTC.

The rearrangement joins TRBV5-1 to TRBJ1-1; 7 bases fit TRBD1. CDR3 length: 13 amino acids. V was pared by 8 bases and J by 3 bases, with 7 bases of the junction left unmatched. Per the germline V gene, CDR1 is SGHRS and CDR2 is YFSETQ. The CDR3 nucleotides are TGCGCCAGTCGGGACAGAGAGTACACTGAAGCTTTCTTT. It specifies CASRDREYTEAFF.

V is TRBV6-5 and J is TRBJ2-3, with 15 bases fitting TRBD2. This CDR3 has 18 residues. Per germline, CDR1 MNHEY and CDR2 SVGAGI. With 2 bases clipped from V and 4 bases from J, the junction kept 7 bases outside the gene matches. CDR3 sequence (DNA): TGTGCCAGCAGTTACCTTGGACTAGCGGGGGGGCCAGCAGATACGCAGTATTTT. It is translated as CASSYLGLAGGPADTQYF.

The rearrangement links TRBV15 to TRBJ2-7; 8 bases are shared with TRBD2. The germline V gene has CDR1 LNHNV and CDR2 YYDKDF (reference sequence). J lost 4 bases, V lost 5 bases, and 7 bases had no gene match. CDR3 length: 14 residues. Written as DNA, the CDR3 is TGTGCCACCAGCCGGGTAGCGGGACCTTACGAGCAGTACTTC. The encoded protein is CATSRVAGPYEQYF.

J is TRBJ2-5 and V is TRBV20-1; 7 nucleotides align to TRBD2. Germline CDR1 and CDR2: DFQATT and SNEGSKA (reference sequence). V lost 3 bases to trimming and J lost 11 bases; unmatched junction nucleotides: 12. The CDR3 length is 13 residues. CDR3 nucleotides: TGCAGTGCTAGTTTTACTAGCGCCGCTGAGCAGTACTTC. Its translation: CSASFTSAAEQYF.

The gene calls are TRBV2 and TRBJ2-3, with D possibly TRBD2 on 5 matching bases. Germline CDR1 SNHLY, CDR2 FYNNEI. Trimming removed 2 bases at V and 0 bases at J, with 12 bases between. The CDR3 has 16 residues. The CDR3 bases are TGTGCCAGCAGTGAATCTAGGGAGAGGAGCACAGATACGCAGTATTTT. Translating gives CASSESRERSTDTQYF.